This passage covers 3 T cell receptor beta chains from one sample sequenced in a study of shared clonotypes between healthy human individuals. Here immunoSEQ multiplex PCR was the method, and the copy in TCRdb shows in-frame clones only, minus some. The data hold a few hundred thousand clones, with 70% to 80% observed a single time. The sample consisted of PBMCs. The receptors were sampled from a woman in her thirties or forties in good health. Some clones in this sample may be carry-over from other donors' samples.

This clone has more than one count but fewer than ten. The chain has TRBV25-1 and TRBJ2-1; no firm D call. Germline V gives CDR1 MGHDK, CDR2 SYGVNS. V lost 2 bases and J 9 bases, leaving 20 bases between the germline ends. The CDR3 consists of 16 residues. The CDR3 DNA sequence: TGTGCCAGCAGTGAAGGGTCCCAGTTAAGGGCCGGTGAGCAGTTCTTC. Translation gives CASSEGSQLRAGEQFF. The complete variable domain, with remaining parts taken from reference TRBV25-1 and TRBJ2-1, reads EADIYQTPRYLVIGTGKKITLECSQTMGHDKMYWYQQDPGMELHLIHYSYGVNSTEKGDLSSESTVSRIRTEHFPLTLESARPSHTSQYLCASSEGSQLRAGEQFFGPGTRLTVL.

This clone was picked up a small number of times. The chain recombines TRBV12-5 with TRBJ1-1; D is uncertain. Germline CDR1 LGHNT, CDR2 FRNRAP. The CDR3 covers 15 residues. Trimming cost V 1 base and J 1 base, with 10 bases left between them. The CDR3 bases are TGTGCTAGTGGTTTGGCACAGTGGCGGAACACTGAAGCTTTCTTT. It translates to CASGLAQWRNTEAFF.

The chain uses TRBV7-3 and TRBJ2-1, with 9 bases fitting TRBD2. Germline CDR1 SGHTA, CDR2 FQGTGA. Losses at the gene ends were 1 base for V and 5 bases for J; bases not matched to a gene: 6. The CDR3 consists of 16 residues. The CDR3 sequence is CASSLIGGRVHNEQFF. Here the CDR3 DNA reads TGTGCCAGCAGCTTAATAGGCGGGAGGGTCCACAATGAGCAGTTCTTC.